Presented here are 14 T cell receptor beta chains from one specimen sequenced in a study of identical twins. TCRdb itself ran the 5' RACE reads through MiXCR, one entry per CDR3 protein. The sample has a few hundred thousand distinct CDR3 sequences; around 15% are singletons. The data also belong to a second study, concerning yellow fever vaccine responses in identical twins.

Sequenced material: CD4+ T cells sorted from blood. Every receptor here comes from a woman younger than 30 in good health.

This chain joins TRBV7-3 and TRBJ2-1, with a tentative D call TRBD1 (6 bases). V lost 8 bases, J lost 4 bases, and 6 bases lay in between. Germline V lookup: CDR1 SGHTA, CDR2 FQGTGA. The CDR3 spans 11 residues. The CDR3 sequence: CASQGYNEQFF. As DNA, the CDR3 is TGTGCCAGCCAGGGGTACAATGAGCAGTTCTTC.

The chain links TRBV20-1 to TRBJ2-3, with TRBD2 as a possible D gene (5 bases). The V end lost 2 bases, the J end lost 2 bases, and 11 bases lay between the germline ends. The CDR3 contains 14 residues. Germline CDR1 DFQATT, CDR2 SNEGSKA (reference sequence). The chain's CDR3 is CSARNRRLTDTQYF. CDR3 in DNA: TGCAGTGCTAGAAACCGGAGGCTCACAGATACGCAGTATTTT.

This clonotype is termed medium-sized (0.01 to 0.1%). The chain carries TRBV12-3 or TRBV12-4 and TRBJ1-1; D is undetermined. The CDR3 spans 15 residues. V was trimmed by 6 bases and J by 1 base, leaving 15 bases between them. CDR3 residues: CASRMDGWENTEAFF. DNA for the CDR3: TGTGCCAGCAGGATGGACGGATGGGAGAACACTGAAGCTTTCTTT.

In this sample, this clonotype turned up many times. The chain is built from TRBV12-3 or TRBV12-4 and TRBJ2-2; 7 positions agree with TRBD2. The CDR3 contains 15 residues. V trimming: 3 bases; J trimming: 1 base; junction bases outside the gene matches: 2. The CDR3 bases are TGTGCCAGCAGTTTGACTAGCTGGAACACCGGGGAGCTGTTTTTT. This translates into CASSLTSWNTGELFF.

This chain connects TRBV7-6 to TRBJ2-7; 10 bases are shared with TRBD2. The germline V gene has CDR1 SGHVS and CDR2 FNYEAQ. The ends lost 4 bases at V and 5 bases at J; junction bases unmatched: 8. There are 15 residues in the CDR3. The CDR3 region is CASSSSSGSMDEQYF. The CDR3 nucleotides are TGTGCCAGCAGCTCCTCTAGCGGGAGCATGGACGAGCAGTACTTC.

This chain links TRBV7-2 with TRBJ1-3; TRBD1 is a possible D gene (6 bases). V was cut by 5 bases and J by 3 bases, with 8 bases left in between. This CDR3 has 13 residues. Per the germline V gene, CDR1 is SGHTA and CDR2 is FQGNSA. DNA for the CDR3: TGTGCCAGCAGCACAGGGTTTGGAAACACCATATATTTT. It yields the protein CASSTGFGNTIYF. The variable domain in full, completed from reference TRBV7-2 and TRBJ1-3, reads GAGVSQSPSNKVTEKGKDVELRCDPISGHTALYWYRQSLGQGLEFLIYFQGNSAPDKSGLPSDRFSAERTGGSVSTLTIQRTQQEDSAVYLCASSTGFGNTIYFGEGSWLTVV.

This clonotype has a handful of counts. The V gene is TRBV2, the J gene TRBJ1-2; D gene uncertain. Germline loops: CDR1 SNHLY, CDR2 FYNNEI. V was pared by 3 bases and J by 4 bases, with 6 bases between. The CDR3 consists of 12 residues. For the CDR3, the DNA is TGTGCCAGCAGTGACAGGCCCTATGGCTACACCTTC. As protein: CASSDRPYGYTF.

This clonotype was counted only a few times. The chain recombines TRBV20-1 with TRBJ2-5; D might be TRBD2 (5 bases). In germline, CDR1 is DFQATT, CDR2 SNEGSKA (reference sequence). V was trimmed by 5 bases and J by 1 base, leaving 8 bases between them. The CDR3 sequence is 12 residues long. The CDR3 DNA sequence: TGCAGTGCTGGTAGCGTCCAAGAGACCCAGTACTTC. Its protein is CSAGSVQETQYF.

This clonotype came up many times. The J gene is TRBJ2-1, the V gene TRBV6-1; weak D call: TRBD2 (6 bases). Looked up from germline, CDR1 is MNHNS and CDR2 is SASEGT. Trimming took off 6 bases at V and 4 bases at J, with 13 bases between the two ends. This CDR3 is 14 amino acids long. The CDR3 DNA is TGTGCCAGCAGGCCGGGACTTTTATACAATGAGCAGTTCTTC. Protein: CASRPGLLYNEQFF.

The chain combines TRBV7-8 with TRBJ2-1; weak D call: TRBD1 (5 bases). V was pared by 1 base and J by 6 bases, with 13 bases between. The CDR3 length is 15 residues. Germline CDR1 SGHVS, CDR2 FQNEAQ. CDR3 in DNA: TGTGCCAGCAGCTTAGAGGGGCTCTTAGGCAATGAGCAGTTCTTC. Its protein is CASSLEGLLGNEQFF.

The rearrangement uses TRBV9 and TRBJ2-5, with 9 nucleotides matching TRBD2. This CDR3 spans 16 amino acids. Germline values: CDR1 SGDLS, CDR2 YYNGEE. With V trimmed by 0 bases and J by 1 base, 4 bases remained unmatched. The DNA of the CDR3 is TGTGCCAGCAGCGTAGCGGGCGGGGGGGGCCAAGAGACCCAGTACTTC. This sequence encodes CASSVAGGGGQETQYF.

The V call is TRBV12-3 or TRBV12-4, the J call TRBJ2-3; D perhaps matches TRBD2 (5 bases). The CDR3 runs to 14 residues. With 3 bases removed from V and 6 bases from J, the gap between germline ends came to 13 bases. Here the CDR3 DNA reads TGTGCCAGCAGTTTTGAGGCTAGCCGCGATACGCAGTATTTT. Protein product: CASSFEASRDTQYF.

The chain has TRBV28 and TRBJ2-2; TRBD2 might be the D (7 bases). This CDR3 region has 16 residues. Germline lookup yields CDR1 MDHEN and CDR2 SYDVKM. V was cut by 2 bases and J by 6 bases, with 16 bases left in between. DNA for the CDR3: TGTGCCAGCAGTTTAGGGGGGGCAGGGGTCCCCGGGGAGCTGTTTTTT. The encoded protein is CASSLGGAGVPGELFF.

This clonotype has more than one count but fewer than ten. The V and J genes are TRBV7-9 and TRBJ1-3, with 7 bases aligning to TRBD1. In germline, CDR1 is SEHNR, CDR2 FQNEAQ (reference sequence). Trimming removed 4 bases from V and 1 base from J; junction bases left unmatched: 4. This CDR3 comprises 15 residues. The CDR3 is CASSYTGVSGNTIYF. The CDR3 DNA follows: TGTGCCAGCAGCTATACAGGGGTTTCTGGAAACACCATATATTTT.